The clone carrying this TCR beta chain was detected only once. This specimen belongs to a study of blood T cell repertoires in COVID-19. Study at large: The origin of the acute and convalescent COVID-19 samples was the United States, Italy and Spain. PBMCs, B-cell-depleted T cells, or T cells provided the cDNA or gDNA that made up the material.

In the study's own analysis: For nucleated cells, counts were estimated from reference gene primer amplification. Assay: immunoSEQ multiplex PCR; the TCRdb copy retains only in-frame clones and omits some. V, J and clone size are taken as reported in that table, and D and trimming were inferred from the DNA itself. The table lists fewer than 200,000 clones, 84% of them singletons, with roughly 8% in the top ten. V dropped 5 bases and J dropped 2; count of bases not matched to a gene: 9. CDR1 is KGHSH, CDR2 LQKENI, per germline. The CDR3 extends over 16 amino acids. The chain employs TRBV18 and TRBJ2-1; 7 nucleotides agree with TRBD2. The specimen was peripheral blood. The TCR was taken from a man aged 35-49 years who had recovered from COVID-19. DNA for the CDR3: TGTGCCAGCTCAGTGGGAGCGGGACCTACCTACAATGAGCAGTTCTTC. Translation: CASSVGAGPTYNEQFF. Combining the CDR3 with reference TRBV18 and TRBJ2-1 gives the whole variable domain NAGVMQNPRHLVRRRGQEARLRCSPMKGHSHVYWYRQLPEEGLKFMVYLQKENIIDESGMPKERFSAEFPKEGPSILRIQQVVRGDSAAYFCASSVGAGPTYNEQFFGPGTRLTVL.